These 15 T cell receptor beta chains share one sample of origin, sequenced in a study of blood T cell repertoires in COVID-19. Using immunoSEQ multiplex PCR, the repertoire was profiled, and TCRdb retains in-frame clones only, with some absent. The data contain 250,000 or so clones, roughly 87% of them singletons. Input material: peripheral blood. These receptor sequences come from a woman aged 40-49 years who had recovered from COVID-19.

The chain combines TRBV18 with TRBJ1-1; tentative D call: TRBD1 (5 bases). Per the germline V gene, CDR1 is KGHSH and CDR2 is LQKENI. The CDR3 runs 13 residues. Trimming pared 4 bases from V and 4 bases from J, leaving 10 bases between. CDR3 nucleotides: TGTGCCAGCTCACGGGGGGATGGCACTGAAGCTTTCTTT. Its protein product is CASSRGDGTEAFF.

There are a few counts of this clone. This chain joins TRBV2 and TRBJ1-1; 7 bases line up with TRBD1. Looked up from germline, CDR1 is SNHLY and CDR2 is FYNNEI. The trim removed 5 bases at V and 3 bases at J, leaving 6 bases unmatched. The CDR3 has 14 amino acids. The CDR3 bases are TGTGCCAGCAGTAAACAGGGGTCGGACACTGAAGCTTTCTTT. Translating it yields CASSKQGSDTEAFF.

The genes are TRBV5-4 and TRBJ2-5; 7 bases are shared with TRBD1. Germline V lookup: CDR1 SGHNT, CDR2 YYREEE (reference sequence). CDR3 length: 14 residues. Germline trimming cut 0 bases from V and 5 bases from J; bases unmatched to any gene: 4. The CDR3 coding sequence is TGTGCCAGCAGCTTGGGGGACAGATTTGAGACCCAGTACTTC. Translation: CASSLGDRFETQYF.

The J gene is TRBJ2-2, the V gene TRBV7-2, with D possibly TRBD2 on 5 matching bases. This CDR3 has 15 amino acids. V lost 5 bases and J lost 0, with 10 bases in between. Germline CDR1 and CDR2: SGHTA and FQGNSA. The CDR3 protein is CASSRTGTNTGELFF. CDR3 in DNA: TGTGCCAGCAGCCGTACGGGGACGAACACCGGGGAGCTGTTTTTT.

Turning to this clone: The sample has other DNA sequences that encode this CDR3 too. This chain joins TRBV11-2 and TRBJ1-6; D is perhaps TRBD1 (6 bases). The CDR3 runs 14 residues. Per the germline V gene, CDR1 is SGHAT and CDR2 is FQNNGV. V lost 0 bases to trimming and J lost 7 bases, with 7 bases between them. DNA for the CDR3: TGTGCCAGCAGCTTAGACAGGGGAAATTCACCCCTCCACTTT. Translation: CASSLDRGNSPLHF.

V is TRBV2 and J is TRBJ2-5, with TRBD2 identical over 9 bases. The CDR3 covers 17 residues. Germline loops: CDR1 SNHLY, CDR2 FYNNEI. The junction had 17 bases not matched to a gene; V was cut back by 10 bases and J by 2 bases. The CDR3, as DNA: TGTGCCACTACAGGGGCTAGCGGGGTATACTCTCAAGAGACCCAGTACTTC. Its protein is CATTGASGVYSQETQYF.

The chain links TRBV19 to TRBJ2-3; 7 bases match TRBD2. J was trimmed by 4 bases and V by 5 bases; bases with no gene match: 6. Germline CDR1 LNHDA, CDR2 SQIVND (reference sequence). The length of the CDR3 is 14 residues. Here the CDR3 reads CASSPGLGADTQYF. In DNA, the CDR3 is TGTGCCAGTAGTCCCGGACTAGGCGCAGATACGCAGTATTTT.

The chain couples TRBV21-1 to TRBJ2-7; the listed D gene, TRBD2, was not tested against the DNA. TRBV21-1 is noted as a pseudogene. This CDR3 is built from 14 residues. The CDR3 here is CASSKAGGNYEQYF. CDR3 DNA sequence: TGTGCCAGCAGCAAAGCGGGGGGAAACTACGAGCAGTACTTC.

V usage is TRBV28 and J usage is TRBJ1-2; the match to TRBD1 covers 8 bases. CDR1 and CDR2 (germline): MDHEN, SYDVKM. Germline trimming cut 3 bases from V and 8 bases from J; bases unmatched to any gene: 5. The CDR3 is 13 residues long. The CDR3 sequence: CASSLDRVGGYTF. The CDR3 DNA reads TGTGCCAGCAGTTTGGACAGGGTAGGCGGCTACACCTTC.

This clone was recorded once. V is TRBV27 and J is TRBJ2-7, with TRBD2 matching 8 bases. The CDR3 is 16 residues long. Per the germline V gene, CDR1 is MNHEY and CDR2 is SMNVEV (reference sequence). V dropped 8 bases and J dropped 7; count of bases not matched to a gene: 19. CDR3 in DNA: TGTGCCAGCCGCCCTCGGGGGGGCTATCTGGGTATGGAGCAGTACGTC. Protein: CASRPRGGYLGMEQYV.

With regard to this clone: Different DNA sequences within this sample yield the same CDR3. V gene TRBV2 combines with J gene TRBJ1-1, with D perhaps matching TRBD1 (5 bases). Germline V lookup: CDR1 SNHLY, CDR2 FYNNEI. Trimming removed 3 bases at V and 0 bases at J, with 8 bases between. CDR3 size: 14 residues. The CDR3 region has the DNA TGTGCCAGCAGTGAGTGGGGCCTGAACACTGAAGCTTTCTTT. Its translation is CASSEWGLNTEAFF.

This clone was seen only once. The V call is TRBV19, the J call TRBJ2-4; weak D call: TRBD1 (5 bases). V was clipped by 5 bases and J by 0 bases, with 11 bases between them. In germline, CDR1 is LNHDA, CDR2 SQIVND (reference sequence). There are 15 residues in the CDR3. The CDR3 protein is CASSPDRVAKNIQYF. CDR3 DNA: TGTGCCAGTAGTCCAGACAGAGTAGCCAAAAACATTCAGTACTTC.

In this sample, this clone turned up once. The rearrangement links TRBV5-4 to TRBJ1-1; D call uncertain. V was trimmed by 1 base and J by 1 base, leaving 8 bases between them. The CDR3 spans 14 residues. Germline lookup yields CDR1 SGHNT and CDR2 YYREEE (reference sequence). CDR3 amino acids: CASSLTATNTEAFF. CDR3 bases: TGTGCCAGCAGCTTGACAGCTACGAACACTGAAGCTTTCTTT.

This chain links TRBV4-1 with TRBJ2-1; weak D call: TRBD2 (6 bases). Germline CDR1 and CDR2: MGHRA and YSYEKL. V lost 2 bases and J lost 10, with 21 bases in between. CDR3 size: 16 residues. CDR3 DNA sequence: TGCGCCAGCAGCCAAACCGCCACTAGCTCCGAAGGGGAGCAGTTCTTC. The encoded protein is CASSQTATSSEGEQFF.

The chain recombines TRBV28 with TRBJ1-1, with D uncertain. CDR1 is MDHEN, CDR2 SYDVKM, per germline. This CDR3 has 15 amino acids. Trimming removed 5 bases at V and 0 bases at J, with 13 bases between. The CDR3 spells CASSTGYGVNTEAFF. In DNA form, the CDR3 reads TGTGCCAGCAGTACCGGATATGGAGTGAACACTGAAGCTTTCTTT.